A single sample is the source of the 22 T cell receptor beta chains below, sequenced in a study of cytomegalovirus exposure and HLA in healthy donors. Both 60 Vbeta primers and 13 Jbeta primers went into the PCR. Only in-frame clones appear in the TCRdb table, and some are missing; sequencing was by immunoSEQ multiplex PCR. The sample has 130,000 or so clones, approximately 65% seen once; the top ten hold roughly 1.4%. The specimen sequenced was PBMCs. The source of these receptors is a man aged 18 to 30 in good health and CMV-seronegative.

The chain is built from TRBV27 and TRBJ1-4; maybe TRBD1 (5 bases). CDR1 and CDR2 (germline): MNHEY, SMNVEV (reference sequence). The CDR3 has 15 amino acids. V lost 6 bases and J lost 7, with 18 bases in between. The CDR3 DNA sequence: TGTGCCAGCAGAGAAGCTGGGGCGGAACGTGAAAAACTGTTTTTT. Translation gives CASREAGAEREKLFF.

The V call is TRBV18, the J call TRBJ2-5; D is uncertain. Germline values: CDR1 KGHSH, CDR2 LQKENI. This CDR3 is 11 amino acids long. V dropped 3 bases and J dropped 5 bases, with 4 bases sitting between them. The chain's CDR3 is CASSPQETQYF. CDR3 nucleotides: TGTGCCAGCTCACCGCAGGAGACCCAGTACTTC.

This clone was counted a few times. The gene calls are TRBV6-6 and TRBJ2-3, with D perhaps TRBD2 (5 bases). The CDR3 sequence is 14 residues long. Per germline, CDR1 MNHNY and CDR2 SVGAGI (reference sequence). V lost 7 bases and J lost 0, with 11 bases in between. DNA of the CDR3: TGTGCCAGCAAGGAAGCGGATAGCACAGATACGCAGTATTTT. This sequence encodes CASKEADSTDTQYF.

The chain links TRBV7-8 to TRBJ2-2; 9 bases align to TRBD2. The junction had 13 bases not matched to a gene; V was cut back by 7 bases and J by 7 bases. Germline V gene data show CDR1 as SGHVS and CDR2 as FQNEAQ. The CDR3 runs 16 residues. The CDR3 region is CASINRSGGLSGELFF. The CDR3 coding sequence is TGTGCCAGCATCAATCGTAGCGGGGGACTTAGCGGGGAGCTGTTTTTT.

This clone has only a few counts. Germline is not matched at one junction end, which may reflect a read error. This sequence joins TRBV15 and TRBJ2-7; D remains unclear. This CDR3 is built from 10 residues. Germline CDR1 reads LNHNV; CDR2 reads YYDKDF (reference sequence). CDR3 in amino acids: CATSRGGRTF. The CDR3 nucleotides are TGTGCCACCAGCAGAGGAGGAAGAACCTTC.

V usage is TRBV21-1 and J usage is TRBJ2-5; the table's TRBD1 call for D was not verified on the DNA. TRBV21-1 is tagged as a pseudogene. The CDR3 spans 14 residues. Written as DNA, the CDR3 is TGTGCCACCCCATTTCGGGACAGGGAAGAGACCCAGTACTTC. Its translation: CATPFRDREETQYF.

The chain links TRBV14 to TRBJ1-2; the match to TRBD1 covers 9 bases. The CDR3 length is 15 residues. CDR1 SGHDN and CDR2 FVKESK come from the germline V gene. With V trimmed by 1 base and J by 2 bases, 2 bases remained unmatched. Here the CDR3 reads CASSQVGTGNYGYTF. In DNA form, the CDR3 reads TGTGCCAGCAGCCAAGTTGGGACAGGGAACTATGGCTACACCTTC.

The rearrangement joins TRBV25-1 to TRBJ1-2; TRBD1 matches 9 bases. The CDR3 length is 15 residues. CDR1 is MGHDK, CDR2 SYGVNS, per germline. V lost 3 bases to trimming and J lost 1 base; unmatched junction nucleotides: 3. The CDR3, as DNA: TGTGCCAGCAGTGAGGGGACAGGGCGTAACTATGGCTACACCTTC. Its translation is CASSEGTGRNYGYTF.

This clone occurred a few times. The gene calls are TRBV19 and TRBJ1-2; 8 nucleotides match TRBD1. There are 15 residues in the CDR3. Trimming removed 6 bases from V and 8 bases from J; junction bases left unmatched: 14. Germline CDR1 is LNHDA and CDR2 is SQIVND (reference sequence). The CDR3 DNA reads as TGTGCCAGTAGCCGGGGACAGGTCAAGAACGGGGGCTACACCTTC. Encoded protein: CASSRGQVKNGGYTF.

The CDR3 nucleotides are TGTGCCAGCAGTTTATCGGTAGACAGGAGAGAGACCCAGTACTTC. This codes for CASSLSVDRRETQYF. The chain is built from TRBV27 and TRBJ2-5; D may be TRBD1 (6 bases). Germline V gene sequence: CDR1 MNHEY, CDR2 SMNVEV (reference sequence). Trimming left V 0 bases short and J 4 bases short, with 12 bases between. CDR3 length: 15 residues.

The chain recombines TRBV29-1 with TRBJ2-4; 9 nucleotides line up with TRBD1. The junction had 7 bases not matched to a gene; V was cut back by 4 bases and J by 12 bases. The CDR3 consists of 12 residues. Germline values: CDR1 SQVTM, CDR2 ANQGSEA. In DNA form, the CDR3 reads TGCAGCGTTGCCGGGACAGGGCAAACTCAGTACTTC. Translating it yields CSVAGTGQTQYF.

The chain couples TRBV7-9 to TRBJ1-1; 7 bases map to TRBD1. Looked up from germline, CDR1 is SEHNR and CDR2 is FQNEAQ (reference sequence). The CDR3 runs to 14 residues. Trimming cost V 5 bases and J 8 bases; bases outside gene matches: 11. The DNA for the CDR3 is TGTGCCAGCAGCCCAAAGGGGGCCTCAGGGGAAGCTTTCTTT. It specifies CASSPKGASGEAFF. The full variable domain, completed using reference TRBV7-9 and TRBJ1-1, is DTGVSQNPRHKITKRGQNVTFRCDPISEHNRLYWYRQTLGQGPEFLTYFQNEAQLEKSRLLSDRFSAERPKGSFSTLEIQRTEQGDSAMYLCASSPKGASGEAFFGQGTRLTVV.

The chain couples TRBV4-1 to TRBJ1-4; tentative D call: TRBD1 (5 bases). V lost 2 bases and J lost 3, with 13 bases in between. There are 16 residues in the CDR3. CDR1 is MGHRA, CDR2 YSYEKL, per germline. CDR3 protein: CASSQMSGGANEKLFF. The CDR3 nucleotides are TGCGCCAGCAGCCAAATGTCGGGAGGGGCTAATGAAAAACTGTTTTTT.

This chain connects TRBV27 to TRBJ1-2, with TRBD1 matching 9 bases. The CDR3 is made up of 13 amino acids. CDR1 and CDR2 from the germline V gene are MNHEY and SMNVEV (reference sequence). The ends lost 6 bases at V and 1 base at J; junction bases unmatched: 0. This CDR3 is CASRDRGNYGYTF. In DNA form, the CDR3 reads TGTGCCAGCAGGGACAGGGGTAACTATGGCTACACCTTC.

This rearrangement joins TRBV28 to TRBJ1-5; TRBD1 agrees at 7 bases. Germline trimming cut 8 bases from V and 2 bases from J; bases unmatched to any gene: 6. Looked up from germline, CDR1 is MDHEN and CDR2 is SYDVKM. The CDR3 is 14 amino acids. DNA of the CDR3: TGTGCCAGCCGACAGGGATGGGGCAATCAGCCCCAGCATTTT. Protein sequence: CASRQGWGNQPQHF. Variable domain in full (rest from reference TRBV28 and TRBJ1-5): DVKVTQSSRYLVKRTGEKVFLECVQDMDHENMFWYRQDPGLGLRLIYFSYDVKMKEKGDIPEGYSVSREKKERFSLILESASTNQTSMYLCASRQGWGNQPQHFGDGTRLSIL.

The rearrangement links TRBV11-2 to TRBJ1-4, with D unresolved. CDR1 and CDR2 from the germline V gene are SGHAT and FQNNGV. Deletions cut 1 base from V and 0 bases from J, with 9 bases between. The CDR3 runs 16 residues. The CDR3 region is CASSLVWPATNEKLFF. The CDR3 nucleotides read TGTGCCAGCAGCTTAGTCTGGCCAGCAACTAATGAAAAACTGTTTTTT.

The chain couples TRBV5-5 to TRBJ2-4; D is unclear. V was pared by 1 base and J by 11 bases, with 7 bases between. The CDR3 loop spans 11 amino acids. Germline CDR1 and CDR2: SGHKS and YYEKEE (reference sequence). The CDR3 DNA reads TGTGCCAGCAGCTTGCGAGGTCTTCAGTACTTC. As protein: CASSLRGLQYF. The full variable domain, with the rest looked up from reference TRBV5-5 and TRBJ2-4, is DAGVTQSPTHLIKTRGQQVTLRCSPISGHKSVSWYQQVLGQGPQFIFQYYEKEERGRGNFPDRFSARQFPNYSSELNVNALLLGDSALYLCASSLRGLQYFGAGTRLSVL.

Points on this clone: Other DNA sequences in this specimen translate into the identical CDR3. CDR3 loop: CASSLTGTLLSGNTIYF. In nucleotides, the CDR3 is TGTGCCAGCAGCCTTACTGGGACACTACTTTCTGGAAACACCATATATTTT. V and J are TRBV28 and TRBJ1-3; D is possibly TRBD1 (6 bases). The CDR3 runs 17 residues. Germline V gene lookup returns CDR1 MDHEN and CDR2 SYDVKM. The ends were cut back, 6 bases at V and 1 base at J, with 19 bases in the middle.

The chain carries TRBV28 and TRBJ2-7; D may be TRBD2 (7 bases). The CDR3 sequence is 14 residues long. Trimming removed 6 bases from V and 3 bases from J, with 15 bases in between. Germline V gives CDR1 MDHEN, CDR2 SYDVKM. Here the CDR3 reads CASRGGGGYYEQYF. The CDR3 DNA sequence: TGTGCCAGCAGAGGGGGAGGGGGTTACTACGAGCAGTACTTC.

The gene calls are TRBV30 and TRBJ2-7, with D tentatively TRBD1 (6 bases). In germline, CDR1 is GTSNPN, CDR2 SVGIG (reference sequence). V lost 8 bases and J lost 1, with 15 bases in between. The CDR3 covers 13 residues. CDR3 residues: CAAGRGLSYEQYF. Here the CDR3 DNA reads TGTGCCGCTGGCAGGGGCCTTTCCTACGAGCAGTACTTC.

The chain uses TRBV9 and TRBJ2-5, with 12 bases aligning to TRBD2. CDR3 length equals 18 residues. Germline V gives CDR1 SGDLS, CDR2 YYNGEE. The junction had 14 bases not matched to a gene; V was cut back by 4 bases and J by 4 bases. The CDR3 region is CASSPTTSGSWSPETQYF. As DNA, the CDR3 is TGTGCCAGCAGCCCAACGACTAGCGGGAGTTGGTCCCCAGAGACCCAGTACTTC.

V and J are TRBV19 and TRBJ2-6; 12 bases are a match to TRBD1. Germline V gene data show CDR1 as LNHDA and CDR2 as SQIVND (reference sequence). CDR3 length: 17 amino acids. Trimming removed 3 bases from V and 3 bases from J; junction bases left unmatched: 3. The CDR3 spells CASSIRDRGLGANVLTF. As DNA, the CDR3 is TGTGCCAGTAGTATTCGGGACAGGGGGCTTGGGGCCAACGTCCTGACTTTC. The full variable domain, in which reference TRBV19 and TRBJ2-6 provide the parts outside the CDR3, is DGGITQSPKYLFRKEGQNVTLSCEQNLNHDAMYWYRQDPGQGLRLIYYSQIVNDFQKGDIAEGYSVSREKKESFPLTVTSAQKNPTAFYLCASSIRDRGLGANVLTFGAGSRLTVL.